These 12 T cell receptor beta chains share one sample of origin, sequenced in a study of CD8 T cells in Susac syndrome. About 0.5 to 1 ug RNA was reverse transcribed with random hexamers. TCRdb itself ran the immunoSEQ multiplex PCR reads through MiXCR, one entry per CDR3 protein. The sample carries about 120,000 distinct CDR3 sequences, about nine tenths recorded once. The sample consisted of CD4+ T cells from PBMCs. The receptors come from a human donor in good health.

This clonotype was seen once. The chain uses TRBV5-4 and TRBJ2-3; tentatively, D is TRBD1 (7 bases). The germline V gene has CDR1 SGHNT and CDR2 YYREEE (reference sequence). The V end lost 0 bases, the J end lost 9 bases, and 17 bases lay between the germline ends. The CDR3 extends over 15 amino acids. The CDR3 DNA reads as TGTGCCAGCAGCTTGGGACAGGGAGGAGCAGGAACGCAGTATTTT. Translation gives CASSLGQGGAGTQYF.

J is TRBJ2-6 and V is TRBV9, with 8 bases lining up with TRBD2. From germline, CDR1 is SGDLS and CDR2 YYNGEE. V dropped 3 bases and J dropped 1; count of bases not matched to a gene: 6. This CDR3 comprises 17 residues. The chain's CDR3 is CASSEPGGASGANVLTF. The CDR3 DNA is TGTGCCAGCAGCGAGCCGGGAGGGGCATCTGGGGCCAACGTCCTGACTTTC.

The chain joins TRBV7-9 to TRBJ1-2; possible D gene TRBD1, 5 bases. Germline CDR1 and CDR2: SEHNR and FQNEAQ (reference sequence). The V end was cut by 5 bases, the J end by 9 bases, with 7 bases between. The CDR3 contains 10 residues. The CDR3 loop is CASSGGSYTF. Here the CDR3 DNA reads TGTGCCAGCAGCGGGGGGAGCTACACCTTC.

This sequence joins TRBV6-2 or TRBV6-3 and TRBJ1-5; 7 positions match TRBD1. After removal of 6 bases from V and 2 bases from J, the junction contained 4 bases not matched to a gene. The CDR3 covers 14 residues. The germline V gene has CDR1 MNHEY and CDR2 SVGEGT. DNA for the CDR3: TGTGCCAGCAGACTAACAGGGGGCAATCAGCCCCAGCATTTT. It yields the protein CASRLTGGNQPQHF.

The J gene is TRBJ2-3, the V gene TRBV11-2, with 8 positions matching TRBD2. From germline, CDR1 is SGHAT and CDR2 FQNNGV. This CDR3 is built from 14 residues. The V segment lost 1 base and the J segment 5 bases; nucleotides outside the gene matches: 2. The CDR3 nucleotides are TGTGCCAGCAGCTTAGGACTAGCGCGAGATACGCAGTATTTT. Translating it yields CASSLGLARDTQYF.

This chain uses TRBV11-2 with TRBJ1-1, with a tentative D call TRBD1 (5 bases). This CDR3 is built from 14 residues. CDR1 and CDR2 from the germline V gene are SGHAT and FQNNGV. V lost 0 bases to trimming and J lost 1 base, with 6 bases between them. The CDR3 bases are TGTGCCAGCAGCTTAGATACAGGGAACACTGAAGCTTTCTTT. The encoded protein is CASSLDTGNTEAFF.

This chain joins TRBV29-1 and TRBJ2-3; maybe TRBD2 (5 bases). V lost 4 bases and J lost 9, with 23 bases in between. The CDR3 runs 15 residues. The germline V gene encodes CDR1 SQVTM and CDR2 ANQGSEA. CDR3 bases: TGCAGCGTTGGTGGAGCGGCAGTAAGGTACGCAACGCAGTATTTT. This translates into CSVGGAAVRYATQYF.

The chain uses TRBV20-1 and TRBJ2-3; D unresolved. This CDR3 comprises 15 residues. V was cut by 0 bases and J by 1 base, with 11 bases left in between. Per germline, CDR1 DFQATT and CDR2 SNEGSKA (reference sequence). The CDR3 reads CSARDNGRGTDTQYF. CDR3 DNA: TGCAGTGCTAGAGACAACGGACGGGGCACAGATACGCAGTATTTT.

As concerns this clonotype: Mismatch with germline at one junction end may stem from a read error. CDR3 sequence: CASSFGSSQPQLF. CDR3 nucleotides: TGTGCCAGCAGCTTCGGCTCCAGTCAGCCCCAGCTTTTT. J is TRBJ1-5 and V is TRBV7-2; D gene unclear. This CDR3 comprises 13 residues. Per the germline V gene, CDR1 is SGHTA and CDR2 is FQGNSA.

This rearrangement joins TRBV29-1 to TRBJ1-1; D is perhaps TRBD1 (5 bases). CDR1 and CDR2 from the germline V gene are SQVTM and ANQGSEA. This CDR3 has 14 amino acids. V was cut by 6 bases and J by 0 bases, with 14 bases left in between. CDR3: CSVGTVTMNTEAFF. The CDR3 DNA is TGCAGCGTCGGGACGGTCACTATGAACACTGAAGCTTTCTTT.

V and J are TRBV6-5 and TRBJ2-3; 10 positions match TRBD2. CDR1 and CDR2 from the germline V gene are MNHEY and SVGAGI. With 5 bases clipped from V and 1 base from J, the junction kept 3 bases outside the gene matches. The CDR3 consists of 15 residues. As DNA, the CDR3 is TGTGCCAGCAGTATTCTAGCGGGGGGCACAGATACGCAGTATTTT. Encoded protein: CASSILAGGTDTQYF.

The V call is TRBV30, the J call TRBJ1-5; a possible D gene is TRBD1 (6 bases). CDR3 length: 15 residues. Germline assignment: CDR1 GTSNPN and CDR2 SVGIG (reference sequence). Trimming removed 0 bases at V and 4 bases at J, with 13 bases between. CDR3: CAWSVLRGANQPQHF. CDR3 coding DNA: TGTGCCTGGAGTGTATTGAGGGGGGCAAATCAGCCCCAGCATTTT.